This entry describes one TCR beta chain. This sample stems from a study of shared T cell receptors in the human thymus. Clones were sequenced by immunoSEQ multiplex PCR, and TCRdb holds only the in-frame ones, with some missing. Here the sample spans about 710,000 clones, approximately 87% being singletons. These data are also associated with another study on human thymus T cells. From that second work: Donors were healthy Finnish infants having corrective surgery for congenital heart defects. The thymus was resected at corrective cardiac surgery. Gene usage for V and J segments appeared biased in thymic and blood repertoires. Related reports documented highly overlapping thymic repertoires among unrelated individuals.

The source of this sequence is a boy younger than two with a congenital heart defect. What was sequenced was thymocytes.

In nucleotides, the CDR3 is TGTGCCAGCAGCTCGGGACAGGGAACGGCAACTAATGAAAAACTGTTTTTT. It codes for CASSSGQGTATNEKLFF. The chain joins TRBV5-6 to TRBJ1-4; TRBD1 aligns across 9 bases. The CDR3 loop spans 17 amino acids. The germline V gene has CDR1 SGHDT and CDR2 YYEEEE. The trim removed 3 bases at V and 0 bases at J, leaving 6 bases unmatched.